A selection of T cell receptor beta chains follows, all from one sample in a study of technical replicates of blood from a few donors. Profiled with immunoSEQ multiplex PCR; TCRdb holds only in-frame clones, not every one. The table shows roughly 13,000 clones, with 70% to 90% occurring only once. The sample was PBMCs. These receptors originate from a human donor in good health. The CDR3 runs from the conserved cysteine through the conserved F or W. Each record gives: V gene, clone size, J gene, D gene, CDR3 protein, CDR3 DNA. A D gene is named only where the DNA matches it firmly. The size field is filled for only some rows; it gives once, few, many or a size class.

V gene: TRBV27
clone size: NA
J gene: TRBJ2-1
D gene: NA
CDR3 protein: CASREWSYNEQFF
CDR3 DNA: TGTGCCAGTCGGGAGTGGTCCTACAATGAGCAGTTCTTC

V gene: TRBV6-1
clone size: once
J gene: TRBJ2-1
D gene: NA
CDR3 protein: CASSVDQGNEQFF
CDR3 DNA: TGTGCCAGCAGTGTTGACCAGGGGAATGAGCAGTTCTTC

V gene: TRBV5-1
clone size: NA
J gene: TRBJ1-1
D gene: NA
CDR3 protein: CASSQNEGGSTEAFF
CDR3 DNA: TGCGCCAGCAGCCAGAATGAGGGGGGGAGCACTGAAGCTTTCTTT

V gene: TRBV19
clone size: NA
J gene: TRBJ2-5
D gene: TRBD1
CDR3 protein: CASSKGGDRGPPEYF
CDR3 DNA: TGTGCCAGTAGTAAGGGGGGGGACAGGGGACCCCCCGAGTACTTC

V gene: TRBV7-2
clone size: NA
J gene: TRBJ2-7
D gene: NA
CDR3 protein: CASSQSDEQYF
CDR3 DNA: TGTGCCAGCAGTCAGAGCGACGAGCAGTACTTC

V gene: TRBV5-4
clone size: NA
J gene: TRBJ1-2
D gene: NA
CDR3 protein: CASSQDGIYGYTF
CDR3 DNA: TGTGCCAGCAGCCAGGACGGGATCTATGGCTACACCTTC

V gene: TRBV29-1
clone size: once
J gene: TRBJ2-7
D gene: NA
CDR3 protein: CSVQIAGYEQYF
CDR3 DNA: TGCAGCGTTCAGATCGCGGGATACGAGCAGTACTTC

V gene: TRBV6-1
clone size: NA
J gene: TRBJ2-1
D gene: TRBD1
CDR3 protein: CASSEAVWYYRGQTNYSYNEQFF
CDR3 DNA: TGTGCCAGCAGTGAAGCGGTTTGGTACTACAGGGGCCAAACCAACTACTCCTACAATGAGCAGTTCTTC

V gene: TRBV6-1
clone size: NA
J gene: TRBJ1-5
D gene: TRBD1
CDR3 protein: CALQGPDSNQPQHF
CDR3 DNA: TGTGCCCTACAGGGGCCCGATAGCAATCAGCCCCAGCATTTT

V gene: TRBV5-1
clone size: NA
J gene: TRBJ2-7
D gene: NA
CDR3 protein: CASSLAGGWERYEQYF
CDR3 DNA: TGCGCCAGCAGCTTGGCCGGTGGCTGGGAGAGGTACGAGCAGTACTTC

V gene: TRBV5-1
clone size: once
J gene: TRBJ2-3
D gene: TRBD2
CDR3 protein: CASSLGTAGGSDTQYF
CDR3 DNA: TGCGCCAGCAGCTTGGGGACAGCGGGAGGATCTGATACGCAGTATTTT

V gene: TRBV7-9
clone size: few
J gene: TRBJ1-5
D gene: TRBD1
CDR3 protein: CASSFGTGRQPQHF
CDR3 DNA: TGTGCCAGCAGCTTCGGGACAGGGCGCCAGCCCCAGCATTTT

V gene: TRBV5-6
clone size: NA
J gene: TRBJ1-1
D gene: NA
CDR3 protein: CASSLPGNTEAFF
CDR3 DNA: TGTGCCAGCAGCTTGCCGGGGAACACTGAAGCTTTCTTT

V gene: TRBV4-1
clone size: NA
J gene: TRBJ1-6
D gene: TRBD1
CDR3 protein: CASSHPSDRANSPLHF
CDR3 DNA: TGCGCCAGCAGCCACCCCTCAGACAGGGCTAATTCACCCCTCCACTTT

V gene: TRBV7-7
clone size: NA
J gene: TRBJ2-2
D gene: TRBD2
CDR3 protein: CASSSLGGSGTGELFF
CDR3 DNA: TGTGCCAGCAGCTCTCTGGGCGGGAGCGGCACCGGGGAGCTGTTTTTT

V gene: TRBV5-1
clone size: NA
J gene: TRBJ2-6
D gene: NA
CDR3 protein: CASSLVLAETPGANVLTF
CDR3 DNA: TGCGCCAGCAGCTTGGTTCTTGCGGAAACACCTGGGGCCAACGTCCTGACTTTC

V gene: TRBV28
clone size: NA
J gene: TRBJ2-7
D gene: TRBD1
CDR3 protein: CASSDPGQGLYEQYF
CDR3 DNA: TGTGCCAGCAGCGATCCGGGACAGGGCCTCTACGAGCAGTACTTC

V gene: TRBV18
clone size: NA
J gene: TRBJ1-5
D gene: NA
CDR3 protein: CASSRNNRVQQPQHF
CDR3 DNA: TGTGCCAGCTCACGAAACAACAGGGTACAACAGCCCCAGCATTTT

V gene: TRBV27
clone size: NA
J gene: TRBJ2-1
D gene: NA
CDR3 protein: CASSLLGSYYNEQFF
CDR3 DNA: TGTGCCAGCAGTTTACTCGGGTCTTACTACAATGAGCAGTTCTTC

V gene: TRBV19
clone size: NA
J gene: TRBJ2-7
D gene: TRBD1
CDR3 protein: CASSITGTGSYYEQYF
CDR3 DNA: TGTGCCAGTAGTATAACCGGGACAGGGAGTTACTACGAGCAGTACTTC

V gene: TRBV2
clone size: NA
J gene: TRBJ2-5
D gene: TRBD2
CDR3 protein: CASLGLAGGGETQYF
CDR3 DNA: TGTGCCAGCCTGGGACTAGCGGGAGGTGGGGAGACCCAGTACTTC

V gene: TRBV21-1
clone size: NA
J gene: TRBJ1-1
D gene: NA
CDR3 protein: CASSMTIATIRTEAFF
CDR3 DNA: TGTGCCAGCAGTATGACGATAGCTACAATTCGCACTGAAGCTTTCTTT

V gene: TRBV29-1
clone size: NA
J gene: TRBJ2-1
D gene: NA
CDR3 protein: CSVERLATYNEQFF
CDR3 DNA: TGCAGCGTTGAACGTCTAGCGACTTACAATGAGCAGTTCTTC

V gene: TRBV25-1
clone size: medium-sized
J gene: TRBJ2-2
D gene: TRBD1
CDR3 protein: CASSEDRDTGELFF
CDR3 DNA: TGTGCCAGCAGTGAGGACAGGGACACCGGGGAGCTGTTTTTT

V gene: TRBV5-1
clone size: NA
J gene: TRBJ1-1
D gene: NA
CDR3 protein: CASSLRDMNTEAFF
CDR3 DNA: TGCGCCAGCAGCTTGCGGGACATGAACACTGAAGCTTTCTTT

V gene: TRBV5-6
clone size: NA
J gene: TRBJ2-5
D gene: NA
CDR3 protein: CASSIDSGETQYF
CDR3 DNA: TGTGCCAGCAGCATAGACTCGGGGGAGACCCAGTACTTC

V gene: TRBV11-2
clone size: once
J gene: TRBJ2-2
D gene: NA
CDR3 protein: CASSLVRAGELFF
CDR3 DNA: TGTGCCAGCAGCTTAGTCAGGGCCGGGGAGCTGTTTTTT

V gene: TRBV30
clone size: few
J gene: TRBJ2-7
D gene: TRBD2
CDR3 protein: CAWRGTSGSYEQYF
CDR3 DNA: TGTGCCTGGAGAGGGACTAGCGGCTCCTACGAGCAGTACTTC

V gene: TRBV19
clone size: NA
J gene: TRBJ1-5
D gene: NA
CDR3 protein: CASSIASNQPQHF
CDR3 DNA: TGTGCCAGTAGTATAGCAAGCAATCAGCCCCAGCATTTT

V gene: TRBV27
clone size: NA
J gene: TRBJ2-4
D gene: NA
CDR3 protein: CASSSRQGLAKNIQYF
CDR3 DNA: TGTGCCAGCAGTTCCCGGCAGGGACTAGCCAAAAACATTCAGTACTTC

V gene: TRBV4-1
clone size: NA
J gene: TRBJ2-7
D gene: NA
CDR3 protein: CASSQDGPTTGEVLYEQYF
CDR3 DNA: TGCGCCAGCAGCCAAGATGGCCCTACAACAGGGGAGGTGCTTTACGAGCAGTACTTC

V gene: TRBV6-5
clone size: NA
J gene: TRBJ2-2
D gene: NA
CDR3 protein: CASRREGELFF
CDR3 DNA: TGTGCCAGCAGACGAGAAGGGGAGCTGTTTTTT

V gene: TRBV7-2
clone size: NA
J gene: TRBJ2-2
D gene: NA
CDR3 protein: CASRGTPTRTGELFF
CDR3 DNA: TGTGCCAGCCGCGGGACCCCGACTAGGACCGGGGAGCTGTTTTTT

V gene: TRBV2
clone size: NA
J gene: TRBJ2-4
D gene: TRBD1
CDR3 protein: CASRDFLTGLAKNIQYF
CDR3 DNA: TGTGCCAGCAGAGACTTCTTGACAGGGCTAGCCAAAAACATTCAGTACTTC

V gene: TRBV11-3
clone size: NA
J gene: TRBJ2-1
D gene: NA
CDR3 protein: CASSFGSSYNEQFF
CDR3 DNA: TGTGCCAGCAGCTTCGGGAGCTCCTACAATGAGCAGTTCTTC

V gene: TRBV19
clone size: once
J gene: TRBJ2-2
D gene: TRBD1
CDR3 protein: CASTDRDRANTGELFF
CDR3 DNA: TGTGCCAGTACCGACCGGGACAGGGCTAACACCGGGGAGCTGTTTTTT

V gene: TRBV11-3
clone size: NA
J gene: TRBJ2-2
D gene: NA
CDR3 protein: CASSLAATGTNTGELFF
CDR3 DNA: TGTGCCAGCAGCTTAGCCGCAACAGGGACGAACACCGGGGAGCTGTTTTTT

V gene: TRBV5-1
clone size: once
J gene: TRBJ2-7
D gene: NA
CDR3 protein: CASSLQGYEQYF
CDR3 DNA: TGCGCCAGCAGCTTACAGGGATACGAGCAGTACTTC